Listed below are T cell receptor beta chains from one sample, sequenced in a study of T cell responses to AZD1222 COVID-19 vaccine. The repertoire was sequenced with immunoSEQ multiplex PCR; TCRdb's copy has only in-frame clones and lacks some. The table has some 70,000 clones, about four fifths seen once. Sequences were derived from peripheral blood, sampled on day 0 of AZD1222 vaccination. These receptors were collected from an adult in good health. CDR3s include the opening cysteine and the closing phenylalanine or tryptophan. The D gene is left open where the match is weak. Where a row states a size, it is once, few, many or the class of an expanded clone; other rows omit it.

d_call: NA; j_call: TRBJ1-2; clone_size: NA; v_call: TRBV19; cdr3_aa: CASSTYDGLDYGYTF; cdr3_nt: TGTGCCAGTAGTACCTACGACGGACTTGACTATGGCTACACCTTC
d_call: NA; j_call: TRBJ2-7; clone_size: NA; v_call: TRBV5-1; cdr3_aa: CASSFTTQGGSYEQYF; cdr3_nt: TGCGCCAGCAGCTTCACCACCCAGGGGGGCTCCTACGAGCAGTACTTC
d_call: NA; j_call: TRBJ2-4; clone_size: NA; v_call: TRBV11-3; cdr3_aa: CASSYQSGALNIQYF; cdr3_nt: TGTGCCAGCAGCTATCAGTCAGGCGCCCTCAACATTCAGTACTTC
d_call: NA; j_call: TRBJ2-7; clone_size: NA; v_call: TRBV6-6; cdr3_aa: CASSNGGEQYF; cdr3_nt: TGTGCCAGCAGTAACGGGGGCGAGCAGTACTTC
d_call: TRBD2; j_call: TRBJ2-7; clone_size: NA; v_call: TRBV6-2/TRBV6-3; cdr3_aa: CASSYASGVYEQYF; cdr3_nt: TGTGCCAGCAGTTACGCTAGCGGGGTATACGAGCAGTACTTC
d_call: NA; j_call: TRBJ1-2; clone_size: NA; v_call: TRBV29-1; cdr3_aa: CSASGRNYGYTF; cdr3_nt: TGCAGCGCGTCCGGACGGAACTATGGCTACACCTTC
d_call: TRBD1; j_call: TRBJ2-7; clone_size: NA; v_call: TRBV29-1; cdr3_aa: CSVAGQGAYEQYF; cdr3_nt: TGCAGCGTTGCGGGACAGGGGGCTTACGAGCAGTACTTC
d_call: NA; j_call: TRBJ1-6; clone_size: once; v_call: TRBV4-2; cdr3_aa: CASSQVNDSPLHF; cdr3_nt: TGTGCCAGCAGCCAAGTGAACGACTCACCCCTCCACTTT
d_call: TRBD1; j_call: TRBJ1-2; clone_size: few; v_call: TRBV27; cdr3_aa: CASSLYRDRGPGGYTF; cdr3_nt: TGTGCCAGCAGTTTGTACCGGGACAGGGGGCCTGGTGGCTACACCTTC
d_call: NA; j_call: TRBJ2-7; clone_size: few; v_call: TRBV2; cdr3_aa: CASSSSYEQYF; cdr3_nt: TGTGCCAGCAGTTCGTCCTACGAGCAGTACTTC
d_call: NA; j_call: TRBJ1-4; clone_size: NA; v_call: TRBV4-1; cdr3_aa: CASSQEYRDEKLFF; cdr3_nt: TGCGCCAGCAGCCAAGAATACAGGGATGAAAAACTGTTTTTT
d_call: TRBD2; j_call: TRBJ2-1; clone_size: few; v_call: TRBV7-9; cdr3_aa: CASSQGLAGNEQFF; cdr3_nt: TGTGCCAGCAGCCAAGGACTAGCGGGGAATGAGCAGTTCTTC
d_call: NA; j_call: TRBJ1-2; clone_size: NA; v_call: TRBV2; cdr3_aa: CASSEYGYTF; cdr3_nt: TGTGCCAGCAGTGAGTATGGCTACACCTTC
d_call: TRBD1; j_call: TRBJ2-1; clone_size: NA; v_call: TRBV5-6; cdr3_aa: CASSLWTGEQFF; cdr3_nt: TGTGCCAGCAGCCTCTGGACAGGAGAGCAGTTCTTC
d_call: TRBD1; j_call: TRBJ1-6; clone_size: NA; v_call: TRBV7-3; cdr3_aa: CASGGDRDSPLHF; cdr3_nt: TGTGCCAGCGGAGGGGACAGGGATTCACCCCTCCACTTT
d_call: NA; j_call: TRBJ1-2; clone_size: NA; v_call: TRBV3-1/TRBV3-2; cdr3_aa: CASSQASRQRYGYTF; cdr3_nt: TGTGCCAGCAGCCAAGCGTCCAGACAGAGATATGGCTACACCTTC
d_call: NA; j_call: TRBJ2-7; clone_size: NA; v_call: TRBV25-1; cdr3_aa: CASSGSYEQYF; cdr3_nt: TGTGCCAGCAGCGGCTCCTACGAGCAGTACTTC
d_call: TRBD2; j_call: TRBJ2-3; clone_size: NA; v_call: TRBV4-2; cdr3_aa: CASSPGTSGHTDTQYF; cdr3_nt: TGTGCCAGCAGCCCGGGGACTAGCGGTCACACAGATACGCAGTATTTT
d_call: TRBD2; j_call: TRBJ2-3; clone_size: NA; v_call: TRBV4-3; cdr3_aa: CASSHSRLAGGSTDTQYF; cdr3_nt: TGCGCCAGCAGCCATAGCCGGCTAGCGGGGGGAAGCACAGATACGCAGTATTTT
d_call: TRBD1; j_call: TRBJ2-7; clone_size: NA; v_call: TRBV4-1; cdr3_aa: CASSRLQGAWTEQYF; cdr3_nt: TGCGCCAGCAGCCGCTTACAGGGGGCATGGACCGAGCAGTACTTC
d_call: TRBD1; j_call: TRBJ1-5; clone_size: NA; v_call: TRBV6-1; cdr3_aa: CASSENRGGEPQHF; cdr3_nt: TGTGCCAGCAGTGAAAACAGGGGGGGCGAGCCCCAGCATTTT
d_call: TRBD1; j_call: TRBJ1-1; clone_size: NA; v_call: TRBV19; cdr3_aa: CASSIYSEDRVYRLMNTEAFF; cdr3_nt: TGTGCCAGTAGTATATATTCCGAGGACAGGGTATATCGTTTGATGAACACTGAAGCTTTCTTT
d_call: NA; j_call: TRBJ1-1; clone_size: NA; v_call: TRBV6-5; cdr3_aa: CASSRLGYTEAFF; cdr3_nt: TGTGCCAGCAGTCGGTTGGGATATACTGAAGCTTTCTTT
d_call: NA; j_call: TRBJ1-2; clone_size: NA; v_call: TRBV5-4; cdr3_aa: CASSNGDGSYGYTF; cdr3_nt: TGTGCCAGCAGCAATGGGGACGGATCTTATGGCTACACCTTC
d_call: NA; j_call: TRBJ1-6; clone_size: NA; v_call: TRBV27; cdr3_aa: CASSFLGAGASPLHF; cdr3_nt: TGTGCCAGCAGTTTCTTGGGGGCGGGTGCTTCACCCCTCCACTTT
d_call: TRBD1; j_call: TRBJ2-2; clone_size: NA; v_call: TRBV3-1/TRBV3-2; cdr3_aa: CASSQDLTGAGELFF; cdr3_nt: TGTGCCAGCAGCCAAGATTTGACAGGGGCCGGGGAGCTGTTTTTT
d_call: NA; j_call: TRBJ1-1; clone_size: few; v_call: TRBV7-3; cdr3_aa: CASSLEVNTEAFF; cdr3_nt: TGTGCCAGCAGCTTAGAGGTGAACACTGAAGCTTTCTTT
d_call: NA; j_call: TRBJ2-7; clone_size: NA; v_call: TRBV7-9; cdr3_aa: CASSLGGPQSSYEQYF; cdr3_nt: TGTGCCAGCAGCTTGGGCGGCCCGCAAAGCTCCTACGAGCAGTACTTC
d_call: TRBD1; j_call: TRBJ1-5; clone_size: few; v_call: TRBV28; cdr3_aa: CASRDREGQPQHF; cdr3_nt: TGTGCCAGCAGGGACAGGGAAGGTCAGCCCCAGCATTTT
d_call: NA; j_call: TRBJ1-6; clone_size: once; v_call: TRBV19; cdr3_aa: CASLGPLAGNSPLHF; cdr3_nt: TGTGCCAGTCTCGGACCCCTAGCGGGTAATTCACCCCTCCACTTT
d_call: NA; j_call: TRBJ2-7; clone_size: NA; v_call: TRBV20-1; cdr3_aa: CSASVGPSGYEQYF; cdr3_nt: TGCAGTGCTAGTGTGGGGCCGTCGGGCTACGAGCAGTACTTC
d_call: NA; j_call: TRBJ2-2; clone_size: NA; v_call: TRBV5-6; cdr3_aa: CASSLGSSTGELFF; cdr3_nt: TGTGCCAGCAGCTTGGGCTCTAGCACCGGGGAGCTGTTTTTT
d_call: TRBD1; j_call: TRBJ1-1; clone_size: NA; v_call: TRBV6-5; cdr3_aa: CASSLQGMEAFF; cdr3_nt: TGTGCCAGCAGCCTACAGGGGATGGAAGCTTTCTTT
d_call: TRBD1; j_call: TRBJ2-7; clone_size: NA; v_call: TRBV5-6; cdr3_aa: CASSHPLLGQGGLYEQYF; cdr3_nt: TGTGCCAGCAGCCATCCCCTCTTGGGACAGGGGGGCCTCTACGAGCAGTACTTC
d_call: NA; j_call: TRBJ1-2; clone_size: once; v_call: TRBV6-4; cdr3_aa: CASSAQGTYGYTF; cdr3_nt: TGTGCCAGCAGTGCGCAGGGTACCTATGGCTACACCTTC
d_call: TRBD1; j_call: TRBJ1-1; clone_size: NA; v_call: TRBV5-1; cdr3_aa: CASSLVGQGDTEAFF; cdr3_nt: TGCGCCAGCAGCCTCGTGGGGCAGGGGGACACTGAAGCTTTCTTT
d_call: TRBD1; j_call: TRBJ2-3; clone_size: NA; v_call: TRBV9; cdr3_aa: CASSVGTGRDTQYF; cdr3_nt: TGTGCCAGCAGCGTGGGGACAGGGCGAGATACGCAGTATTTT
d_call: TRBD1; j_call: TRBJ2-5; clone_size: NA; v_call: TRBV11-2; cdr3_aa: CASSHGQGAGETQYF; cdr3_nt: TGTGCCAGCAGCCACGGACAGGGGGCGGGAGAGACCCAGTACTTC
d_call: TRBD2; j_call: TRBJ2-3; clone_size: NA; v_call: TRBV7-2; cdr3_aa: CASSARLAGGQADTQYF; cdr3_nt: TGTGCCAGCAGCGCCCGACTAGCGGGGGGACAAGCAGATACGCAGTATTTT
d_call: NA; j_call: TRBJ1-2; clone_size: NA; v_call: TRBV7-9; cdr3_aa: CASSPRTDAANYGYTF; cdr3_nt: TGTGCCAGCAGCCCAAGGACTGACGCCGCTAACTATGGCTACACCTTC
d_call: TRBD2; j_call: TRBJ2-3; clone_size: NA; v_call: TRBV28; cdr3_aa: CASSLRGELVEQYF; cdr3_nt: TGTGCCAGCAGTTTACGGGGGGAGTTGGTTGAGCAGTATTTT